These T cell receptor beta chains were read from a single sample in a study of blood T cell repertoires in COVID-19. The table came from immunoSEQ multiplex PCR; TCRdb's copy has only in-frame clones and leaves some out. The sample holds around 300,000 clones, around four fifths seen once. Sequencing used peripheral blood. All receptors derive from a woman aged 45-65 years with active or convalescent COVID-19. CDR3s include the opening cysteine and the closing phenylalanine or tryptophan.

>TRBV4-2
CASSPTPGTSGIYNEQFF
>TRBV12-3/TRBV12-4
CASSLGTFYEQYF
>TRBV7-9
CASRKGGIDTQYF
>TRBV7-8
CASSLGVSGNSPLHF
>TRBV27
CASSLMGGRSYNEQFF
>TRBV7-8
CASSSRPGREYQPQHF
>TRBV4-1
CASSQETGRRRGYTF
>TRBV4-1
CASSHPGAAGGPIGELFF
>TRBV5-4
CASSFGGADTQYF
>TRBV30
CAWQPRSSYGYTF
>TRBV11-2
CASSLATGTSISEQYF
>TRBV11-1
CASSFFTGEAFF
>TRBV4-2
CASSPVQRGLGSSYEQYF
>TRBV2
CASMGDVGGDGYTF
>TRBV2
CASSGDREFYEQYF
>TRBV7-9
CASSPSGASSGNTIYF
>TRBV4-2
CASSQVSGAGTDTQYF
>TRBV12-5
CASGLVGLGAYEQYF
>TRBV27
CASSRKTTSGRGYEQYF
>TRBV2
CASSPGLAGGSDTQYF
>TRBV2
CASRAGESGELFF
>TRBV4-1
CASSQGPAGGPEQYF
>TRBV9
CASSSPNRGFGNTIYF
>TRBV7-9
CASSSGLAGLETQYF
>TRBV3-1/TRBV3-2
CASSPRTSGGLSGELFF
>TRBV18
CASSPGSNEGVF
>TRBV9
CASSPIGGGGYTEAFF
>TRBV23-1
CASSQSRRDRVGETQYF
>TRBV25-1
CASSESGGGFGAFF
>TRBV11-3
CASSPGTSNSEQYF